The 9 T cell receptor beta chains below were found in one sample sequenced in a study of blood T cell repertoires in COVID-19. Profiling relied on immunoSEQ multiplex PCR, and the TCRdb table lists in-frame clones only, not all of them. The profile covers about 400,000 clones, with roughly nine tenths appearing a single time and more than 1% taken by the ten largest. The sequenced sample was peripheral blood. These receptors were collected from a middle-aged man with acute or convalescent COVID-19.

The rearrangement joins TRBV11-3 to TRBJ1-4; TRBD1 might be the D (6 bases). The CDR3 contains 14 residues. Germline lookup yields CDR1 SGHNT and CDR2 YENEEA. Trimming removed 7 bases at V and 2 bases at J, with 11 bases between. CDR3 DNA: TGTGCCAGCAACACAGGGCGGACTAATGAAAAACTGTTTTTT. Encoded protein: CASNTGRTNEKLFF.

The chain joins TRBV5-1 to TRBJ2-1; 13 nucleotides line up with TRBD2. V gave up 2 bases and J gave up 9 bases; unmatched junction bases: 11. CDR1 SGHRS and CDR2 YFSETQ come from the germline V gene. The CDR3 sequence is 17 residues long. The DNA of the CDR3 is TGCGCCAGCAGCTTACTAGCGGGAGGGCCGGAGTTGGGTGAGCAGTTCTTC. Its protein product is CASSLLAGGPELGEQFF.

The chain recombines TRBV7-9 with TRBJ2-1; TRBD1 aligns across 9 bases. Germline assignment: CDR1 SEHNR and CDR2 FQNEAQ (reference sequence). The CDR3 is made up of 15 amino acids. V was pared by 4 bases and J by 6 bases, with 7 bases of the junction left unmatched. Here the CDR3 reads CASSYLGTGLNEQFF. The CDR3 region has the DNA TGTGCCAGCAGCTACCTCGGGACAGGGCTCAATGAGCAGTTCTTC.

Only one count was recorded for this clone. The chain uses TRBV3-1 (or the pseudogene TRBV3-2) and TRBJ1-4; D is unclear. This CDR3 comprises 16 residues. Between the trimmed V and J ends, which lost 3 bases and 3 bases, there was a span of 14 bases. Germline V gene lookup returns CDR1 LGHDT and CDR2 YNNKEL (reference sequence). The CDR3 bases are TGTGCCAGCAGCCACTCAGGACTCTACCCTAATGAAAAACTGTTTTTT. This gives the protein CASSHSGLYPNEKLFF.

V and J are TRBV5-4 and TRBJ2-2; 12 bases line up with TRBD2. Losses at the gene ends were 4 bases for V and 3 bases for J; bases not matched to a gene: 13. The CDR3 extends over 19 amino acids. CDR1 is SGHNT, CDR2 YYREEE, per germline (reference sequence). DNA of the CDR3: TGTGCCAGCAGCCCGGGGGCGCTAGCGGGGGGGATATACACCGGGGAGCTGTTTTTT. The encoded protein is CASSPGALAGGIYTGELFF.

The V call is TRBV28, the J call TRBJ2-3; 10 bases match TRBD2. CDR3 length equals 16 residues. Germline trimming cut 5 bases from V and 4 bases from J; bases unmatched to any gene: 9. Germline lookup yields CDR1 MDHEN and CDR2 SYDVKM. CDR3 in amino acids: CASSTLLAGVSDTQYF. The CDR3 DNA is TGTGCCAGCAGTACCCTCCTAGCGGGAGTATCAGATACGCAGTATTTT.

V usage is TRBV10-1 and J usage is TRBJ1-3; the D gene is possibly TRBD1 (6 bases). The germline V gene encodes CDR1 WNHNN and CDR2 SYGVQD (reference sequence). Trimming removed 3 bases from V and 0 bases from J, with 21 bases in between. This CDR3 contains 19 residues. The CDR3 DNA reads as TGCGCCAGCAGTGATTCAACCGGGACAAGGAAATTCTCTGGAAACACCATATATTTT. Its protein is CASSDSTGTRKFSGNTIYF.

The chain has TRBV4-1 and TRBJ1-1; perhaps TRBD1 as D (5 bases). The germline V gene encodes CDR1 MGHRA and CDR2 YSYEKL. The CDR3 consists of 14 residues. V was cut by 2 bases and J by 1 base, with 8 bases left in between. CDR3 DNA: TGCGCCAGCAGCCAAAACGGACAGAACACTGAAGCTTTCTTT. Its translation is CASSQNGQNTEAFF.

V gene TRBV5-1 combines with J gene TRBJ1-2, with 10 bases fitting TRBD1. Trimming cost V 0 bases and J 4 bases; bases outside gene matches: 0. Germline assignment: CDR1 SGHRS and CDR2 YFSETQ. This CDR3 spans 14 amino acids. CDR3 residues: CASSLGQGAYGYTF. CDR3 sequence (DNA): TGCGCCAGCAGCTTGGGACAGGGGGCCTATGGCTACACCTTC.